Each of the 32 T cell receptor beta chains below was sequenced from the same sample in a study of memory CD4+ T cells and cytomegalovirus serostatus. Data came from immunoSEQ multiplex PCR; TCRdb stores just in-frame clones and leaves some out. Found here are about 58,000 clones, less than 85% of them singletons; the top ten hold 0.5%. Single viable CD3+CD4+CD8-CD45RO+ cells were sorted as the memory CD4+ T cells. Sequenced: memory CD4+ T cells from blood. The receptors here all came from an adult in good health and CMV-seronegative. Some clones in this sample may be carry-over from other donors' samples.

CDR3 nucleotides: TGCGCCAGCAGCCTAGACACCTCTAACATACAGCCCCAGCATTTT. Its translation: CASSLDTSNIQPQHF. V usage is TRBV4-1 and J usage is TRBJ1-5; D gene ambiguous. Germline V gives CDR1 MGHRA, CDR2 YSYEKL. The ends were cut back, 4 bases at V and 7 bases at J, with 17 bases in the middle. The CDR3 contains 15 residues.

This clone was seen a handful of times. The CDR3, as DNA: TGTGCCAGCAGCAAGGTCGGGGCAGATACGCAGTATTTT. It is translated as CASSKVGADTQYF. The gene calls are TRBV7-2 and TRBJ2-3; D possibly corresponds to TRBD2 (5 bases). The CDR3 spans 13 residues. Trimming stripped 5 bases from V and 4 bases from J, with 10 bases between. Germline V gene sequence: CDR1 SGHTA, CDR2 FQGNSA.

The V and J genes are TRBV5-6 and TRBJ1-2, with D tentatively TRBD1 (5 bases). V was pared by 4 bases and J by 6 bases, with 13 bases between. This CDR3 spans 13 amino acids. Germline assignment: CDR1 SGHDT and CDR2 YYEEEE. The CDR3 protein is CASSRGVPDGYTF. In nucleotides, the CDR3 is TGTGCCAGCAGCCGAGGGGTTCCGGATGGCTACACCTTC.

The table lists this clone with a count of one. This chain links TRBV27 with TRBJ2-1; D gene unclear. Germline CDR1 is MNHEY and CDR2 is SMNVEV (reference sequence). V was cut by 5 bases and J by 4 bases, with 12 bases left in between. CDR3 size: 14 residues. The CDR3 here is CASSEPPRYNEQFF. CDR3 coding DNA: TGTGCCAGCAGTGAACCCCCGAGGTACAATGAGCAGTTCTTC.

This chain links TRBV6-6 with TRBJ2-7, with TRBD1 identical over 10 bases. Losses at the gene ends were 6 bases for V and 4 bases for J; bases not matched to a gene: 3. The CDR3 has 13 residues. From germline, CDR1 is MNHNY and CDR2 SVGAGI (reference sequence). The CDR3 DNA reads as TGTGCCAGCAGGCCGGGACAGGGGTACGAGCAGTACTTC. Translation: CASRPGQGYEQYF.

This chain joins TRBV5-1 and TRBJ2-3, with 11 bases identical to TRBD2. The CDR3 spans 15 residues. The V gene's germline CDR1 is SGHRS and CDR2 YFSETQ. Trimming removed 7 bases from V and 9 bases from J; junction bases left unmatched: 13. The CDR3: CASSSRSLAGETQYF. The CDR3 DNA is TGCGCCAGCTCCTCGAGATCACTAGCGGGAGAGACGCAGTATTTT.

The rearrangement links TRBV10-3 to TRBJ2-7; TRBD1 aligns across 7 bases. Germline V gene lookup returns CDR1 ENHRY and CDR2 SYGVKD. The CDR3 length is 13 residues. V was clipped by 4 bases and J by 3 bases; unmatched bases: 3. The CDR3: CAISVGTDYEQYF. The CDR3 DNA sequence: TGTGCCATCAGTGTAGGGACAGACTACGAGCAGTACTTC.

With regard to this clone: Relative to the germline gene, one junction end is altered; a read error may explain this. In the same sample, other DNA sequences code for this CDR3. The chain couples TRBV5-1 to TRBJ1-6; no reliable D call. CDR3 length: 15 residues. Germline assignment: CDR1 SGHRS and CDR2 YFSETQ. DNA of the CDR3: TGCGCCAGCAGTTTGGCCGGGCAGTATAATTCACCCCTCCACTTT. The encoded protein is CASSLAGQYNSPLHF.

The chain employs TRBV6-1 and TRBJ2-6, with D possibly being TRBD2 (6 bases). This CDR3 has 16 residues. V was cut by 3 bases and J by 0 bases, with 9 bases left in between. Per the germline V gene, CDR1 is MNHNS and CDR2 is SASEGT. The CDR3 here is CASSEGGTSGANVLTF. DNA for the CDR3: TGTGCCAGCAGTGAGGGCGGGACCTCTGGGGCCAACGTCCTGACTTTC.

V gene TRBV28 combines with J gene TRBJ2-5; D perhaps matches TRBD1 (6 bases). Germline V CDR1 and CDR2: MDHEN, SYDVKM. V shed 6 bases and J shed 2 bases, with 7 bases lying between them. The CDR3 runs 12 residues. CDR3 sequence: CASRQGQETQYF. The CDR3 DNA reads TGTGCCAGCAGACAGGGACAAGAGACCCAGTACTTC.

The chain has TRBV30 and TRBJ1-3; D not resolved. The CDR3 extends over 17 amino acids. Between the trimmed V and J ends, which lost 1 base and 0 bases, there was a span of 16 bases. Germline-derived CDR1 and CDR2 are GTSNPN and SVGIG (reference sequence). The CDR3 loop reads CAWSDTFASPSGNTIYF. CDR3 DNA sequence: TGTGCCTGGAGTGATACCTTCGCTAGCCCCTCTGGAAACACCATATATTTT.

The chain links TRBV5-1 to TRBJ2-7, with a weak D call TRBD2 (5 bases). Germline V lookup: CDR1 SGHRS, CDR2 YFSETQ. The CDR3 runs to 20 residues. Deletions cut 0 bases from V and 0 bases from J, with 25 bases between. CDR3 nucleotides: TGCGCCAGCAGCTTGGCCTTACTAGTGGGAACGATCGGTAGCTCCTACGAGCAGTACTTC. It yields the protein CASSLALLVGTIGSSYEQYF.

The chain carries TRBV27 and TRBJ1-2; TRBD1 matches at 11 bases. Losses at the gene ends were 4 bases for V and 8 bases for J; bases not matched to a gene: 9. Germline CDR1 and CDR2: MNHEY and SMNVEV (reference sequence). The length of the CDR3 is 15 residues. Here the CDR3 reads CASSSGTGGNNGYTF. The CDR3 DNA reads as TGTGCCAGCAGTTCGGGGACAGGGGGAAATAACGGCTACACCTTC.

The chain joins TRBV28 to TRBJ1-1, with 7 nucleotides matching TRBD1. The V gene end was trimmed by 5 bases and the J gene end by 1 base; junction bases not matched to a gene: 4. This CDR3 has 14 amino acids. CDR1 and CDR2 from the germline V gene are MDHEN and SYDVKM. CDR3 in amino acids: CASSEGQPNTEAFF. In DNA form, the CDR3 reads TGTGCCAGCAGTGAGGGACAGCCGAACACTGAAGCTTTCTTT.

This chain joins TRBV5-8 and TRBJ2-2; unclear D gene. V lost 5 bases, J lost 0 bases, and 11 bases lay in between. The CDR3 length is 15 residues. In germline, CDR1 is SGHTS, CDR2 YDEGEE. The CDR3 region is CASRRTVANTGELFF. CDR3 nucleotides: TGTGCCAGCAGGCGCACGGTCGCGAACACCGGGGAGCTGTTTTTT.

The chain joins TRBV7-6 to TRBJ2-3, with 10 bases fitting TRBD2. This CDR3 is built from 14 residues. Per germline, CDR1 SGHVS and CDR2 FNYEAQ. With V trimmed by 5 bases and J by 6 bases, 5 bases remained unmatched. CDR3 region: CASSRGTSADTQYF. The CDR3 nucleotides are TGTGCCAGCAGCCGGGGGACTAGCGCGGATACGCAGTATTTT. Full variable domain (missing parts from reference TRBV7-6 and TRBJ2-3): GAGVSQSPRYKVTKRGQDVALRCDPISGHVSLYWYRQALGQGPEFLTYFNYEAQQDKSGLPNDRFSAERPEGSISTLTIQRTEQRDSAMYRCASSRGTSADTQYFGPGTRLTVL.

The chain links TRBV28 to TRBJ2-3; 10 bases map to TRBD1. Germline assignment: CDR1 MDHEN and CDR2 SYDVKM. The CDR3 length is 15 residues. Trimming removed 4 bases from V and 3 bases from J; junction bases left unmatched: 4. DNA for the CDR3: TGTGCCAGCAGTTCACCGGGACAGGGGACAGATACGCAGTATTTT. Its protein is CASSSPGQGTDTQYF.

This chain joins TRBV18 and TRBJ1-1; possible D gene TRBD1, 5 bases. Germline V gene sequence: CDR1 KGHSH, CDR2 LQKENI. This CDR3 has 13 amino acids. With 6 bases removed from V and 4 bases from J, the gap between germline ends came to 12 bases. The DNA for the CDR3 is TGTGCCAGCTCCGGGGCAAGAGGCACTGAAGCTTTCTTT. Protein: CASSGARGTEAFF.

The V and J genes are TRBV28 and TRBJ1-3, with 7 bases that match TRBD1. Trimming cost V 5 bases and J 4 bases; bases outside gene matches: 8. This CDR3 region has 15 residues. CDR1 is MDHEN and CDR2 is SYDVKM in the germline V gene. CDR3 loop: CASSLRGGGGNTIYF. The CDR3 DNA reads TGTGCCAGCAGTCTGCGAGGGGGCGGAGGAAACACCATATATTTT. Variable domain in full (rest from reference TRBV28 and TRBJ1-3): DVKVTQSSRYLVKRTGEKVFLECVQDMDHENMFWYRQDPGLGLRLIYFSYDVKMKEKGDIPEGYSVSREKKERFSLILESASTNQTSMYLCASSLRGGGGNTIYFGEGSWLTVV.

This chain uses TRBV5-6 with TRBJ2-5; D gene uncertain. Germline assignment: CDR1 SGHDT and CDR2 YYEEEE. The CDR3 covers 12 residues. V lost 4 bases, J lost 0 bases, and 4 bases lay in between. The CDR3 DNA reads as TGTGCCAGCAGCGCCTACCAAGAGACCCAGTACTTC. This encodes CASSAYQETQYF.

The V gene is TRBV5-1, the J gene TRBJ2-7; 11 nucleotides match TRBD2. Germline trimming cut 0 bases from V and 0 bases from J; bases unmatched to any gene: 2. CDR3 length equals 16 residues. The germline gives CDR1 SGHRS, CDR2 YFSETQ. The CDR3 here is CASSLALAGASYEQYF. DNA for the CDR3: TGCGCCAGCAGCTTGGCACTAGCGGGAGCCTCCTACGAGCAGTACTTC.

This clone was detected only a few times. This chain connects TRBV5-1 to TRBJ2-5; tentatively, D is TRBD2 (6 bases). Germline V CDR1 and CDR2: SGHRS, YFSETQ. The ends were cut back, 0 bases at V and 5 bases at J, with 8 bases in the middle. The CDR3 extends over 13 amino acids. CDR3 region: CASSLGSGETQYF. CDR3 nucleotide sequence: TGCGCCAGCAGCTTGGGTAGCGGTGAGACCCAGTACTTC.

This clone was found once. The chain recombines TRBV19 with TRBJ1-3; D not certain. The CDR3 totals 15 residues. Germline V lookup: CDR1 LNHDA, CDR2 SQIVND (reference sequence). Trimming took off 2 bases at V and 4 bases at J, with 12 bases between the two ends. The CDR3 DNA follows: TGTGCCAGTAGTATATCCGTCCAATCCGGAAACACCATATATTTT. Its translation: CASSISVQSGNTIYF.

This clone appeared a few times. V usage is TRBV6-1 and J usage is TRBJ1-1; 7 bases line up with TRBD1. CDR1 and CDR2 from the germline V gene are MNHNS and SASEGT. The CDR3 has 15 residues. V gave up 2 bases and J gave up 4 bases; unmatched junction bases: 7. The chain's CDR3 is CASSERAGGSTEAFF. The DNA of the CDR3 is TGTGCCAGCAGTGAAAGGGCAGGGGGGAGCACTGAAGCTTTCTTT.

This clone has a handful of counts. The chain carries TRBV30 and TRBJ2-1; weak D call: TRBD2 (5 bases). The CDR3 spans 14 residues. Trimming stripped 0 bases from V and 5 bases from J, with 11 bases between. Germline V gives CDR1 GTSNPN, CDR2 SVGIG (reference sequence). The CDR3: CAWSVWAGDNEQFF. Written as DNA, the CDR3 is TGTGCCTGGAGTGTCTGGGCGGGCGACAATGAGCAGTTCTTC.

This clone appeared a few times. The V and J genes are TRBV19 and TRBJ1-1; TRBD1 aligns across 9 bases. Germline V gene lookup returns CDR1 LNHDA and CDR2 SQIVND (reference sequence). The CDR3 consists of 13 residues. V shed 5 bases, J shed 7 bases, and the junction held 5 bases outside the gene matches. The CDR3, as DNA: TGTGCCAGTAGTGTTACAGGGGGCTTTGAAGCTTTCTTT. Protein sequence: CASSVTGGFEAFF. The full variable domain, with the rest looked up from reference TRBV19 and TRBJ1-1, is DGGITQSPKYLFRKEGQNVTLSCEQNLNHDAMYWYRQDPGQGLRLIYYSQIVNDFQKGDIAEGYSVSREKKESFPLTVTSAQKNPTAFYLCASSVTGGFEAFFGQGTRLTVV.

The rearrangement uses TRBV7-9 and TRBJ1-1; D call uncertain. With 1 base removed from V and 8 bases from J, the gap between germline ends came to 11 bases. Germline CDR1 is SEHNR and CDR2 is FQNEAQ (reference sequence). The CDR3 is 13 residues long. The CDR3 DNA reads TGTGCCAGCAGCTTAGTTAGGTTGGGGGAAGCTTTCTTT. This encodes CASSLVRLGEAFF.

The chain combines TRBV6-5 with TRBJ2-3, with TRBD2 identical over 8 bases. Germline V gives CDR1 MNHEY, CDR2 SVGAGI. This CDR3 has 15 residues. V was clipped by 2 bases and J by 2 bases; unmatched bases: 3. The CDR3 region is CASSYAGGYTDTQYF. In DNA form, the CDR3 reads TGTGCCAGCAGTTACGCGGGGGGCTACACAGATACGCAGTATTTT.

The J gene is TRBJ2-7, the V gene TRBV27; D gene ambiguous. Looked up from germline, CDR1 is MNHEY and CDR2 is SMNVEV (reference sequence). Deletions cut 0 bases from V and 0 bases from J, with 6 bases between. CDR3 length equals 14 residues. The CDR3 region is CASSLSTSSYEQYF. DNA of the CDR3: TGTGCCAGCAGTTTATCGACAAGCTCCTACGAGCAGTACTTC.

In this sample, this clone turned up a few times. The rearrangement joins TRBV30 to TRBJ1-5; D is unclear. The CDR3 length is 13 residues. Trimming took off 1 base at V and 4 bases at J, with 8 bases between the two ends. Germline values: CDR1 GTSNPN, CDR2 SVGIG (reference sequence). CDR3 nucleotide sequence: TGTGCCTGGAGTGAAGGGAGGAATCAGCCCCAGCATTTT. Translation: CAWSEGRNQPQHF.

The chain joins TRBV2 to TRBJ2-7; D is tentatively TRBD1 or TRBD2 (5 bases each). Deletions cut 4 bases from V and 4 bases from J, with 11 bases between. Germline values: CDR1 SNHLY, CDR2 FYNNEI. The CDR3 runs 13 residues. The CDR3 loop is CASSVGGVYEQYF. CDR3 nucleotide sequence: TGTGCCAGCAGTGTTGGGGGTGTGTACGAGCAGTACTTC.

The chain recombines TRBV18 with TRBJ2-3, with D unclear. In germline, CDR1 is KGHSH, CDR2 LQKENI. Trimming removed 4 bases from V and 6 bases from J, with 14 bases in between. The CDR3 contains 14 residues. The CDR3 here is CASSLLDPPDTQYF. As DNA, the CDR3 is TGTGCCAGCTCACTACTGGACCCCCCGGATACGCAGTATTTT.